One and the same sample provided the 3 T cell receptor beta chains below, sequenced in a study of T cells expressing NK-cell markers. TCRdb reprocessed the 5' RACE reads; each CDR3 protein has one entry and no DNA is given. Its listing shows 550,000 to 600,000 distinct CDR3 sequences. The sample consisted of blood T cells: a sorted CD56 or NKG2C T cell subset, CD4+ or CD8+ T cells, or bulk PBMC T cells (not recorded which). The receptor set was obtained from a young man in good health.

The rearrangement uses TRBV12-3 or TRBV12-4 and TRBJ2-5; the TCRdb D gene call, TRBD2, has no DNA to confirm it. The CDR3 runs 16 residues. The CDR3 region is CASSSRTSGGEETQYF.

The rearrangement joins TRBV7-2 to TRBJ2-5. Germline lookup yields CDR1 SGHTA and CDR2 FQGNSA. The CDR3 covers 16 residues. This CDR3 reads CASSLELGVGEETQYF. The full variable domain, in which reference TRBV7-2 and TRBJ2-5 provide the parts outside the CDR3, is GAGVSQSPSNKVTEKGKDVELRCDPISGHTALYWYRQSLGQGLEFLIYFQGNSAPDKSGLPSDRFSAERTGGSVSTLTIQRTQQEDSAVYLCASSLELGVGEETQYFGPGTRLLVL.

CDR3: CASSFPLGHTDTQYF. V and J are TRBV28 and TRBJ2-3; TCRdb's D call, TRBD2, is unchecked because there is no DNA. Germline V gene lookup returns CDR1 MDHEN and CDR2 SYDVKM. The CDR3 totals 15 residues.